Detailed here is one TCR beta chain. The target antigen is unknown. Per germline, CDR1 SGDLS and CDR2 YYNGEE. The V and J ends lost 3 bases and 3 bases respectively, with 16 bases between them. The CDR3 has 15 amino acids. The data belong to a study of cytomegalovirus exposure and HLA in healthy donors. It was with 60 Vbeta and 13 Jbeta primers that the PCR ran. Data came from immunoSEQ multiplex PCR; TCRdb stores just in-frame clones and leaves some out. The top ten clones hold roughly 1.5% of a sample with 150,000 to 200,000 clones, 77% of them seen once. Study-wide points: Three chains tied to CMV proved CMV antigen-specific in vitro. Cytomegalovirus association was assigned to over 150 TCR beta chains.

The receptor was isolated from a man younger than 30 in good health and CMV-seronegative. The source material was PBMCs. The chain employs TRBV9 and TRBJ2-7, with TRBD2 as a possible D gene (6 bases). CDR3 residues: CASSATPGLSYEQYF. The DNA of the CDR3 is TGTGCCAGCAGCGCCACTCCGGGACTTAGCTACGAGCAGTACTTC.